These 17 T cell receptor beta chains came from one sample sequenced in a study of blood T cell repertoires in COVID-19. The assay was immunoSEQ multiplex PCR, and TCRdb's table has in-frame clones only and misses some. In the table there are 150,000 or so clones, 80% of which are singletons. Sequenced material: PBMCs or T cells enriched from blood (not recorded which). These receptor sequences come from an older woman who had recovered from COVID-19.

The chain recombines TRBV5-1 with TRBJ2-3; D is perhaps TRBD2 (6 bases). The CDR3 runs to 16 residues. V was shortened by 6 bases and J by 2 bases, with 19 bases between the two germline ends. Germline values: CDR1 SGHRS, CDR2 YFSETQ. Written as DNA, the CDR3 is TGCGCCAGCAAAGGGGTATCGGGAGATCCCACAGATACGCAGTATTTT. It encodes CASKGVSGDPTDTQYF.

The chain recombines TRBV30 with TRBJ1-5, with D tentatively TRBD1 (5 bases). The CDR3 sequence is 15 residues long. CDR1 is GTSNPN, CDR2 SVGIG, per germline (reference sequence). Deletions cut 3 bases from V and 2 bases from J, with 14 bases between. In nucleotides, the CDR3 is TGTGCCTGGAGCGCAGCTACAGGACGCAATCAGCCCCAGCATTTT. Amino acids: CAWSAATGRNQPQHF. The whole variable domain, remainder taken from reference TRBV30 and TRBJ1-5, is SQTIHQWPATLVQPVGSPLSLECTVEGTSNPNLYWYRQAAGRGLQLLFYSVGIGQISSEVPQNLSASRPQDRQFILSSKKLLLSDSGFYLCAWSAATGRNQPQHFGDGTRLSIL.

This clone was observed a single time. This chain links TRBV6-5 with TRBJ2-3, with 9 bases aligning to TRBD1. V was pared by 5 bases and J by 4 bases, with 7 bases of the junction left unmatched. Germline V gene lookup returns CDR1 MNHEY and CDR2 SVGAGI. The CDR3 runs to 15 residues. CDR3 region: CASSNRGRISDTQYF. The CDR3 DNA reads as TGTGCCAGCAGTAACAGGGGGCGCATCTCAGATACGCAGTATTTT.

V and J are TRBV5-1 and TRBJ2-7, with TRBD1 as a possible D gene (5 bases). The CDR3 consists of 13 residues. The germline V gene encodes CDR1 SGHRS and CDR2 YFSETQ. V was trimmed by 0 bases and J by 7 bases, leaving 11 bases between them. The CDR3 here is CASSLDWGGEQYF. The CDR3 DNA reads TGCGCCAGCAGCTTGGATTGGGGCGGTGAGCAGTACTTC.

Here the CDR3 reads CAIKPGLYNSPLHF. CDR3 nucleotides: TGTGCCATCAAACCAGGGTTATATAATTCACCCCTCCACTTT. V and J are TRBV10-3 and TRBJ1-6; possible D gene TRBD1, 5 bases. CDR3 length: 14 amino acids. Germline values: CDR1 ENHRY, CDR2 SYGVKD. V was clipped by 7 bases and J by 4 bases, with 11 bases between them.

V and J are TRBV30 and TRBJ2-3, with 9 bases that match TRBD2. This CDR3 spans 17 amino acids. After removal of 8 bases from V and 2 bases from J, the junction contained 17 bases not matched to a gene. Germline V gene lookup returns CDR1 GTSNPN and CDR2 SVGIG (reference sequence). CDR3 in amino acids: CAATLTGTSRLTDTQYF. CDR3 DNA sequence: TGTGCCGCAACACTAACAGGGACTAGCAGACTCACAGATACGCAGTATTTT.

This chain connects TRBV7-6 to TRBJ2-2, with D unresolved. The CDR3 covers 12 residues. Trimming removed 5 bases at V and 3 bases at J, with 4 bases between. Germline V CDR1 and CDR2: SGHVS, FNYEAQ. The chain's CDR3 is CASSLDTGELFF. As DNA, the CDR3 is TGTGCCAGCAGCCTCGACACCGGGGAGCTGTTTTTT. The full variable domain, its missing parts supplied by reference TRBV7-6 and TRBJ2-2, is GAGVSQSPRYKVTKRGQDVALRCDPISGHVSLYWYRQALGQGPEFLTYFNYEAQQDKSGLPNDRFSAERPEGSISTLTIQRTEQRDSAMYRCASSLDTGELFFGEGSRLTVL.

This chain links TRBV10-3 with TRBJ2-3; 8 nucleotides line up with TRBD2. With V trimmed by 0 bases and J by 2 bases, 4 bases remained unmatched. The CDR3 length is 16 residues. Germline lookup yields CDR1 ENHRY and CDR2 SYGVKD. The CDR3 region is CAISESVSGATDTQYF. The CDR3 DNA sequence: TGTGCCATCAGTGAGTCGGTTAGCGGGGCCACAGATACGCAGTATTTT.

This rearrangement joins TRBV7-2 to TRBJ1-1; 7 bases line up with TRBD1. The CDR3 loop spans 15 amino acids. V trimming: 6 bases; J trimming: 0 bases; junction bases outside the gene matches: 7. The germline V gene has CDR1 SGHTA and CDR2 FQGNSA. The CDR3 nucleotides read TGTGCCAGCAGGCGACAGGGTGGACTGAACACTGAAGCTTTCTTT. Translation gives CASRRQGGLNTEAFF.

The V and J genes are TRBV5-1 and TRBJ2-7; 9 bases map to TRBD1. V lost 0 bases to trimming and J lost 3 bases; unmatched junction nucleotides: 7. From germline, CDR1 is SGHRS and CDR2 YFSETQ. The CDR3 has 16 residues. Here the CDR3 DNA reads TGCGCCAGCAGCTTGGAAGGGACAGGGCTTTTCTACGAGCAGTACTTC. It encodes CASSLEGTGLFYEQYF. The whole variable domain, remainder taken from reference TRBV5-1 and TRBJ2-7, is KAGVTQTPRYLIKTRGQQVTLSCSPISGHRSVSWYQQTPGQGLQFLFEYFSETQRNKGNFPGRFSGRQFSNSRSEMNVSTLELGDSALYLCASSLEGTGLFYEQYFGPGTRLTVT.

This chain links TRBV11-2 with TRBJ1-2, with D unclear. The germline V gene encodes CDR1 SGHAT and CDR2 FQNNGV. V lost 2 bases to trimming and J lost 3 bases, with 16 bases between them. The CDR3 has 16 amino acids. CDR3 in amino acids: CASSLRLATLDYGYTF. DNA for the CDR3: TGTGCCAGCAGCTTAAGGTTAGCTACCCTGGACTATGGCTACACCTTC. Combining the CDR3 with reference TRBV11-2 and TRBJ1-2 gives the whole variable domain EAGVAQSPRYKIIEKRQSVAFWCNPISGHATLYWYQQILGQGPKLLIQFQNNGVVDDSQLPKDRFSAERLKGVDSTLKIQPAKLEDSAVYLCASSLRLATLDYGYTFGSGTRLTVV.

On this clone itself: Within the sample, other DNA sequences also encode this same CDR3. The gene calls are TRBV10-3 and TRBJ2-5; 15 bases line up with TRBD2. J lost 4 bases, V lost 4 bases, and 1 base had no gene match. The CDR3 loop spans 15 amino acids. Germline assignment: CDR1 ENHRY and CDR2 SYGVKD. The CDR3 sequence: CAISAGLAGGETQYF. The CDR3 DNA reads TGTGCCATCAGTGCGGGACTAGCGGGGGGAGAGACCCAGTACTTC.

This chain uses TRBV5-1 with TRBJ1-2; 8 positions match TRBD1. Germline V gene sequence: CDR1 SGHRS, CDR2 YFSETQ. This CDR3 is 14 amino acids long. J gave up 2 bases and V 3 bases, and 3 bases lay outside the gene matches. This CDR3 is CASSWRTGNYGYTF. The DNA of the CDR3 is TGCGCCAGCAGCTGGAGGACAGGGAACTATGGCTACACCTTC.

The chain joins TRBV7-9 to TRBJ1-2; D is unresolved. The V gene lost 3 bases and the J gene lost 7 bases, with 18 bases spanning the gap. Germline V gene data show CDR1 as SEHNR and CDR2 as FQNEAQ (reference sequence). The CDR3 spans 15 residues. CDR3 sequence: CASSLESGSSFGYTF. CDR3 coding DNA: TGTGCCAGCAGCTTGGAATCGGGGTCGTCGTTTGGCTACACCTTC.

Here the CDR3 DNA reads TGTGCCAGCAGCGATACGGGAGTTGAGTCCTACGAGCAGTACTTC. This gives the protein CASSDTGVESYEQYF. The chain links TRBV3-1 (or the pseudogene TRBV3-2) to TRBJ2-7; a possible D gene is TRBD2 (6 bases). Trimming cost V 5 bases and J 1 base, with 15 bases left between them. This CDR3 spans 15 amino acids. Per the germline V gene, CDR1 is LGHDT and CDR2 is YNNKEL (reference sequence).

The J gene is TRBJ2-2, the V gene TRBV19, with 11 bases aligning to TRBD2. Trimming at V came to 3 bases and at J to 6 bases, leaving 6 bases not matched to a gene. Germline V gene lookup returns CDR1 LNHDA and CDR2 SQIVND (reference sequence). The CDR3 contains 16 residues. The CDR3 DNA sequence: TGTGCCAGTAGTATGCCACTAGCGGGGGTCCCCGGGGAGCTGTTTTTT. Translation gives CASSMPLAGVPGELFF.

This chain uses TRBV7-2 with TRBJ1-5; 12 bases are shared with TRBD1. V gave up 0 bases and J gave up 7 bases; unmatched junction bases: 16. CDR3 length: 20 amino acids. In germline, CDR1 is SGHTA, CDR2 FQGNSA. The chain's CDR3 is CASSLAMARSGTGGLQPQHF. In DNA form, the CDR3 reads TGTGCCAGCAGCTTAGCGATGGCTAGATCCGGGACAGGGGGCTTGCAGCCCCAGCATTTT. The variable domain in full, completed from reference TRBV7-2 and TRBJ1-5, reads GAGVSQSPSNKVTEKGKDVELRCDPISGHTALYWYRQSLGQGLEFLIYFQGNSAPDKSGLPSDRFSAERTGGSVSTLTIQRTQQEDSAVYLCASSLAMARSGTGGLQPQHFGDGTRLSIL.